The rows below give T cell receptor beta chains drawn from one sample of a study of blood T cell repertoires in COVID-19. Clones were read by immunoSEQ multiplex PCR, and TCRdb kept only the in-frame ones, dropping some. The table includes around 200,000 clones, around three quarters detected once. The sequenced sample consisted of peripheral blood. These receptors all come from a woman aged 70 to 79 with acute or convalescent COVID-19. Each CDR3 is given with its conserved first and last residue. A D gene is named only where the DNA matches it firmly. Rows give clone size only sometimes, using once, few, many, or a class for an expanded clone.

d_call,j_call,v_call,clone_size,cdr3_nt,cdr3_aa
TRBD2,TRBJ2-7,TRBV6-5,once,TGTGCCAGCAGGGCCGGAACTAGCGGGAGGTGGGAGCAGTACTTC,CASRAGTSGRWEQYF
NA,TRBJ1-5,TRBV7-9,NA,TGTGCCAGCAGCTTAGGGGTGACAGGAGACAATCAGCCCCAGCATTTT,CASSLGVTGDNQPQHF
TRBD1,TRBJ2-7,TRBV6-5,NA,TGTGCCAGCAGTACCTACAGGGGTAGCTACGAGCAGTACTTC,CASSTYRGSYEQYF
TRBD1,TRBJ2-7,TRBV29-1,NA,TGCAGCGTTGAAGCTTGGGATCAGGGGGTGGGCGAGCAGTACTTC,CSVEAWDQGVGEQYF
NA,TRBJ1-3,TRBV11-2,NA,TGTGCCAGCAGCTTAAGGGGTGTTAGCTCTGGAAACACCATATATTTT,CASSLRGVSSGNTIYF
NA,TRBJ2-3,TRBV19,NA,TGTGCCAGTAGCCCCGGGACAATCACAGATACGCAGTATTTT,CASSPGTITDTQYF
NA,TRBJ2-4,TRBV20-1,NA,TGCAGTGCTAGTAGGGAGAATCAGTACTTC,CSASRENQYF
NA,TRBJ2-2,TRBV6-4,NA,TGTGCCAGCAGTGCCGGGACTGGGAACACCGGGGAGCTGTTTTTT,CASSAGTGNTGELFF
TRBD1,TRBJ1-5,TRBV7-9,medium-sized,TGTGCCAGCAGCGCCACAGGGGGTTTGGATCAGCCCCAGCATTTT,CASSATGGLDQPQHF
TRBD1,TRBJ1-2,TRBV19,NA,TGTGCCAGTAGTATTGAGGCCAGGGGGCGAGATGGCTACACCTTC,CASSIEARGRDGYTF
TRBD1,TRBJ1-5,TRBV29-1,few,TGCAGCGTGAGCGACAGGGGACAGAGGCAGCCCCAGCATTTT,CSVSDRGQRQPQHF
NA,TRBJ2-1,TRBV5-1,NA,TGCGCCAGCAGCTTGGAGTCTAGTCGCCTCAACCCTTACAATGAGCAGTTCTTC,CASSLESSRLNPYNEQFF
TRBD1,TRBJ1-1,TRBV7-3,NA,TGTGCCAGCAGCTTAAATATGGACAGGGCGAACACTGAAGCTTTCTTT,CASSLNMDRANTEAFF
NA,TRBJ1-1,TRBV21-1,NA,TGTGCCAGCAGCGACAGGGTGGGGACTGAAGCTTTCTTT,CASSDRVGTEAFF
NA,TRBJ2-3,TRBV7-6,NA,TGTGCCAGCAGCTTAGTTGGAATTTTTAAGGAGACCACAGATACGCAGTATTTT,CASSLVGIFKETTDTQYF
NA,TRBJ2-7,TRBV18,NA,TGTGCCAGCTCACCCCTCCGGACCCCCGCCCAGGGGTGGTCCTACGAGCAGTACTTC,CASSPLRTPAQGWSYEQYF
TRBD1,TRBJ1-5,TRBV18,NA,TGTGCCAGCTCCGACTCGACAGGGGATCAGCCCCAGCATTTT,CASSDSTGDQPQHF
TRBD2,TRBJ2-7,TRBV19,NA,TGTGCCAGTAGTACAACCCTTTTCGGGAGGAAATCCTACGAGCAGTACTTC,CASSTTLFGRKSYEQYF
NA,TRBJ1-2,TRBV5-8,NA,TGTGCCAGCAGCTGGAACAGGGTAGGCGGCTACACCTTC,CASSWNRVGGYTF
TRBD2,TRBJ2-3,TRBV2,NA,TGTGCCAGCAGTGAAGAAGCGGGGTTCACAGATACGCAGTATTTT,CASSEEAGFTDTQYF
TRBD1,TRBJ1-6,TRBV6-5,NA,TGTGCCAGCAGTCCGACAGGGGGCCTTTCACCCCTCCACTTT,CASSPTGGLSPLHF
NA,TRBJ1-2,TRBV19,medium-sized,TGTGCCAGTAGTGACATATCACTCAACTATGGCTACACCTTC,CASSDISLNYGYTF
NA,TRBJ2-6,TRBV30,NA,TGTGCCTGGAGTGTACGAGGCGGGCCCGCGTCTGGGGCCAACGTCCTGACTTTC,CAWSVRGGPASGANVLTF
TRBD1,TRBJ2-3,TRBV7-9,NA,TGTGCCAGCAGCCGAGAGACAGGGATCACAGATACGCAGTATTTT,CASSRETGITDTQYF
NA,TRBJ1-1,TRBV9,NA,TGTGCCAGCAGCGCCACCCCCACGGTTGACACTGAAGCTTTCTTT,CASSATPTVDTEAFF
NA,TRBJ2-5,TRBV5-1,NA,TGCGCCAGCAGCTTGGGACTTGCGTACCAAGAGACCCAGTACTTC,CASSLGLAYQETQYF
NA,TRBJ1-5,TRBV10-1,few,TGCGGGGAGGGGTGTCAGCCCCAGCATTTT,CGEGCQPQHF
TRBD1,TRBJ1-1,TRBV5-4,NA,TGTGCCAGCAGAAGTTTTTGGGGGACAGGGGGCCTGAACACTGAAGCTTTCTTT,CASRSFWGTGGLNTEAFF
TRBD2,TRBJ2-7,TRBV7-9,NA,TGTGCCAGCAGCGAGAGCGGGATCTCCTACGAGCAGTACTTC,CASSESGISYEQYF
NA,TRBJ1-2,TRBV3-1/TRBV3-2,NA,TGTGCCAGCAGCCAAGTAGCCGGGGGTATTGGCTACACCTTC,CASSQVAGGIGYTF
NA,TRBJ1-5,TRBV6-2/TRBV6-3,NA,TGTGCCAGCAGTCCCTCGGGGGGGGGCGGCCAGCCCCAGCATTTT,CASSPSGGGGQPQHF